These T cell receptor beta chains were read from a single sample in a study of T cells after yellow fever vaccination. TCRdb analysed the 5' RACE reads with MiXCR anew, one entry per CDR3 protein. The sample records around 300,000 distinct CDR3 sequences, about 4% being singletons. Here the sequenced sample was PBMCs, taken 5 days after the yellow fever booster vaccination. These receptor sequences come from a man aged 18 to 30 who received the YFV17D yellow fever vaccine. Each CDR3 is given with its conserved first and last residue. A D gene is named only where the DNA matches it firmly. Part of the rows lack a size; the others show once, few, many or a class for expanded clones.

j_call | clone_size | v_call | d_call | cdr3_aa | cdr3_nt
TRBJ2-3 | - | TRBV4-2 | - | CASSWRPTADTQYF | TGTGCCAGCAGCTGGCGGCCGACCGCGGATACGCAGTATTTT
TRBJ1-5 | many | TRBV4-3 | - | CASSQDSNQPQHF | TGTGCCAGCTCGCAGGATAGCAATCAGCCCCAGCATTTT
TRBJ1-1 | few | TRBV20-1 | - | CSASRGARAEAFF | TGCAGTGCTAGTAGGGGCGCGAGGGCTGAAGCTTTCTTT
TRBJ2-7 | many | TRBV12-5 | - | CASGPPGTSSYEQYF | TGTGCTAGTGGTCCCCCGGGGACGAGCTCCTACGAGCAGTACTTC
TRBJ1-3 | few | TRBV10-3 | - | CAADSGNTIYF | TGTGCCGCCGATTCTGGAAACACCATATATTTT
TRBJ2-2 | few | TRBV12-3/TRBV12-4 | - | CASSWHYGTGELFF | TGTGCCAGCAGTTGGCACTACGGGACCGGGGAGCTGTTTTTT
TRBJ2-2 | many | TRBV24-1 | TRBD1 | CATSDGTGAHTGELFF | TGTGCCACCAGTGATGGGACAGGGGCCCACACCGGGGAGCTGTTTTTT
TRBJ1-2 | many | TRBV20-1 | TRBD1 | CSAPNRGTNYGYTF | TGCAGTGCTCCAAACAGGGGCACTAACTATGGCTACACCTTC
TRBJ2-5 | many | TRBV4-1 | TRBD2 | CASSQDLGREGTQYF | TGCGCCAGCAGCCAAGATCTGGGAAGGGAGGGGACCCAGTACTTC
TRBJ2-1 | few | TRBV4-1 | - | CASSQAENSYNEQFF | TGCGCCAGCAGCCAAGCAGAGAACTCCTACAATGAGCAGTTCTTC
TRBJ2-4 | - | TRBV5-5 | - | CASSPGTYKNIQYF | TGTGCCAGCAGTCCCGGGACGTACAAAAACATTCAGTACTTC
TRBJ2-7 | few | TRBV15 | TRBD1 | CATATTGADEQYF | TGTGCCACCGCCACCACAGGGGCGGACGAGCAGTACTTC
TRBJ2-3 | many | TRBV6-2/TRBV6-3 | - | CASSYRVLTDTQYF | TGTGCCAGCAGTTACCGGGTATTAACAGATACGCAGTATTTT
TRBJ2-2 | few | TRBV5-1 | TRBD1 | CASSLGRGRLGTGELFF | TGCGCCAGCAGCTTAGGCAGGGGGCGTTTGGGCACCGGGGAGCTGTTTTTT
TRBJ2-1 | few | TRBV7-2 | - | CASRSSRDFSYNEQFF | TGTGCCAGCAGATCCTCCCGGGACTTCTCCTACAATGAGCAGTTCTTC
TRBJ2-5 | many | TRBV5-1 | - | CASSGAAKETQYF | TGCGCCAGCAGCGGGGCAGCCAAAGAGACCCAGTACTTC
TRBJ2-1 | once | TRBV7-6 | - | CASSFQGSSSYNKQFF | TGTGCCAGCAGCTTTCAGGGGTCTAGCTCCTACAATAAGCAGTTCTTC
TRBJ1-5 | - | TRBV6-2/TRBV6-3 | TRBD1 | CASSYGQGMEPQHF | TGTGCCAGCAGTTATGGACAGGGGATGGAGCCCCAGCATTTT
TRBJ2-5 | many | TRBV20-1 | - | CSARAFGQETQYF | TGCAGTGCTAGAGCTTTCGGCCAAGAGACCCAGTACTTC
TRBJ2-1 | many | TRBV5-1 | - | CASSLGYEQFF | TGCGCCAGCAGCTTGGGCTACGAGCAGTTCTTC
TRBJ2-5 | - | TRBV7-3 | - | CASSLFGTPKGETQYF | TGTGCCAGCAGCTTATTTGGGACACCCAAGGGAGAGACCCAGTACTTC
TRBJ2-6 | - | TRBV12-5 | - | CASGWAWSRGISQPGANVLTF | TGTGCTAGTGGTTGGGCCTGGAGCAGGGGTATTAGTCAACCTGGGGCCAACGTCCTGACTTTC
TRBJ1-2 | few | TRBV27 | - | CASLGSTGYTF | TGTGCCAGCCTGGGGTCGACGGGCTACACCTTC
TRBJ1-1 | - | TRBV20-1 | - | CSARDFRRGDTEAFF | TGCAGTGCTAGAGATTTTCGGCGGGGGGACACTGAAGCTTTCTTT
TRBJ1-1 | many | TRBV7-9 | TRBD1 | CASSLSRQGREDTEAFF | TGTGCCAGCAGCCTGAGCAGACAGGGGCGAGAGGACACTGAAGCTTTCTTT
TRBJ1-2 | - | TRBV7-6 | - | CASSLGSSANYGYTF | TGTGCCAGCAGCTTAGGGTCGTCAGCTAACTATGGCTACACCTTC
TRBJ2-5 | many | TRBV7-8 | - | CASSRGVETQYF | TGTGCCAGCAGTCGAGGAGTAGAGACCCAGTACTTC
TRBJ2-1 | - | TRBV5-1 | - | CASVSFSNEQFF | TGCGCCAGCGTTAGCTTCAGCAATGAGCAGTTCTTC
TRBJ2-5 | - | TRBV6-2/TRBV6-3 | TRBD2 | CASSKPGTSGQETQYF | TGTGCCAGCAGTAAACCCGGGACTAGCGGTCAAGAGACCCAGTACTTC
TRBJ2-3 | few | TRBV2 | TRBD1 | CASSRPGQGPGDTQYF | TGTGCCAGCAGTAGGCCGGGACAGGGACCAGGAGATACGCAGTATTTT
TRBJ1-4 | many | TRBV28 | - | CASQGEEKLFF | TGTGCCAGCCAAGGGGAGGAAAAACTGTTTTTT
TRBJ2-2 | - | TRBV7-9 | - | CASSLYGQSNTGELFF | TGTGCCAGCAGCTTATACGGGCAGTCGAACACCGGGGAGCTGTTTTTT
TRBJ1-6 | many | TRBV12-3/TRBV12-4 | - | CASLGGNSPLHF | TGTGCCAGCCTGGGGGGGAATTCACCCCTCCACTTT
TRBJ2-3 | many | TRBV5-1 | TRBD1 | CASGGQGVDTQYF | TGCGCCAGCGGCGGACAGGGGGTGGATACGCAGTATTTT
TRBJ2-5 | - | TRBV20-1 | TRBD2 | CSGPGGGSQYF | TGCAGTGGTCCCGGGGGAGGGTCCCAGTACTTC
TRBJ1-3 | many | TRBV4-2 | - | CASKAGGNTIYF | TGTGCCAGCAAGGCTGGAGGAAACACCATATATTTT
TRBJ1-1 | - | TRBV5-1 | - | CASSLEPGVEAFF | TGCGCCAGCAGCTTGGAGCCAGGGGTTGAAGCTTTCTTT
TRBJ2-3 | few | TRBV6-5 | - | CASSYSYTDTQYF | TGTGCCAGCAGTTACTCTTACACAGATACGCAGTATTTT
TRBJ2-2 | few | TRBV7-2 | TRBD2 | CASSFTSGGNTGELFF | TGTGCCAGCAGCTTCACTAGCGGGGGGAACACCGGGGAGCTGTTTTTT
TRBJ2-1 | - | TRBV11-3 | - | CASSLRLVSEQFF | TGTGCCAGCAGCTTACGACTAGTGAGTGAGCAGTTCTTC
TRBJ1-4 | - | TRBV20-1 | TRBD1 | CSARELTGFGEKLFF | TGCAGTGCTAGAGAACTGACAGGGTTTGGTGAAAAACTGTTTTTT
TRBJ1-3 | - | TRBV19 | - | CASRSILAFGNTIYF | TGTGCCAGTAGATCCATCTTAGCCTTTGGAAACACCATATATTTT
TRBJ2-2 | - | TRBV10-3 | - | CALYSGTLNTGELFF | TGTGCCCTTTACTCCGGGACACTGAACACCGGGGAGCTGTTTTTT
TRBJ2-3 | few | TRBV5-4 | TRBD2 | CASSSSGSSDTQYF | TGTGCCAGCAGTTCTAGCGGGTCTTCAGATACGCAGTATTTT
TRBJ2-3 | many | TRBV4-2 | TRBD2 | CASSGTSADTQYF | TGTGCCAGCAGCGGGACTAGCGCGGATACGCAGTATTTT
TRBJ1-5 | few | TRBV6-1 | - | CATRENQPQHF | TGTGCCACCAGAGAGAATCAGCCCCAGCATTTT
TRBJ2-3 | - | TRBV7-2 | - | CASSSPRGWRTDTQYF | TGTGCCAGCAGCTCGCCTAGGGGGTGGCGCACAGATACGCAGTATTTT
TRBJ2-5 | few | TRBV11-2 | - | CAAKKTGNSQETQYF | TGTGCCGCCAAGAAAACAGGAAACTCCCAAGAGACCCAGTACTTC
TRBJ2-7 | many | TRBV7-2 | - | CASSLRTDSYEQYF | TGTGCCAGCAGCCTGAGGACCGATTCCTACGAGCAGTACTTC
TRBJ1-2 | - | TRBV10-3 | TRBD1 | CAISESKAGGAFGYTF | TGTGCCATCAGTGAGTCCAAGGCAGGGGGCGCCTTTGGCTACACCTTC
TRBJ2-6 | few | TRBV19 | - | CASSIGGPGANVLTF | TGTGCCAGTAGTATTGGGGGGCCTGGGGCCAACGTCCTGACTTTC
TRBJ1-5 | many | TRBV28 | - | CASNQPPSQPQHF | TGTGCCAGCAACCAACCCCCGTCGCAGCCCCAGCATTTT
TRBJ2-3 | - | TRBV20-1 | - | CSAPRTDLDTQYF | TGCAGTGCTCCACGGACGGATTTAGATACGCAGTATTTT
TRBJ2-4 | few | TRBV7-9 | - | CASSREENIQYF | TGTGCCAGCAGCAGAGAAGAAAACATTCAGTACTTC
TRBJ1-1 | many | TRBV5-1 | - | CASSPARVGTNTEAFF | TGCGCCAGCAGTCCGGCCCGCGTTGGTACGAACACTGAAGCTTTCTTT
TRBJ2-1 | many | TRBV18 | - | CASSDGYNEQFF | TGTGCCAGCTCCGACGGTTACAATGAGCAGTTCTTC
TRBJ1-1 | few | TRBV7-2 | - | CASGGRSNTEAFF | TGTGCTAGCGGGGGACGGTCGAACACTGAAGCTTTCTTT
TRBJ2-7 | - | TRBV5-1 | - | CASSLDPDSFYEQYF | TGCGCCAGCAGCTTGGACCCCGACAGTTTCTACGAGCAGTACTTC
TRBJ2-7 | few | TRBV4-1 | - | CASSLDVTETYEQYF | TGCGCCAGCAGTCTGGACGTGACGGAGACCTACGAGCAGTACTTC
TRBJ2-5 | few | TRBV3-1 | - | CASSQVTNRETQYF | TGTGCCAGCAGCCAAGTCACTAATAGAGAGACCCAGTACTTC